A single T cell receptor (beta chain) is shown here with its context. Its antigen is unidentified. Other DNA sequences in this sample translate to the same CDR3. Libraries were prepared by immunoSEQ multiplex PCR; TCRdb keeps only in-frame clonotypes and omits some of them. The data hold about 75,000 clones, with under 90% observed a single time. This sample stems from a study of CD4 T cell repertoires in COVID-19. Study-level findings and limits: Some SARS-CoV-2 clonotypes, between 7 and 25%, recurred in SARS-CoV and/or HKU1 cultures. Sharing of several most expanded SARS-CoV-2-reactive clonotypes across memory subsets suggested intraclonal diversification.

These patients had recovered from COVID-19 ranging mild to severe. These memory T cells were uncultured and sequenced directly after ex vivo isolation. This clonotype originated in a human donor who had COVID-19. The sample in question was CD4+ T cells from peripheral blood, obtained after recovery from COVID-19.

The CDR3 region is CSVGDTEAFF. The CDR3 DNA sequence: TGCAGCGTTGGGGACACTGAAGCTTTCTTT. The genes are TRBV29-1 and TRBJ1-1; D remains ambiguous. This CDR3 is 10 amino acids long. The germline V gene has CDR1 SQVTM and CDR2 ANQGSEA. V lost 4 bases, J lost 3 bases, and 3 bases lay in between. Using reference TRBV29-1 and TRBJ1-1 for the parts outside the CDR3, the full variable domain is SAVISQKPSRDICQRGTSLTIQCQVDSQVTMMFWYRQQPGQSLTLIATANQGSEATYESGFVIDKFPISRPNLTFSTLTVSNMSPEDSSIYLCSVGDTEAFFGQGTRLTVV.